This T cell receptor beta chain is drawn from a study of cytomegalovirus exposure and HLA in healthy donors. About the research overall: The same platform used for the roughly 650 first-cohort repertoires was also used for the 95 to 150 validation repertoires, as a later analysis reported.

Trimming removed 0 bases at V and 6 bases at J, with 22 bases between. The CDR3 has 17 amino acids. The germline V gene encodes CDR1 SGDLS and CDR2 YYNGEE. TCRdb's table, derived via immunoSEQ multiplex PCR, lists solely in-frame clones and lacks some. The sample lists 200,000 to 250,000 clones; around 90% were seen once. A remark on this clone: The antigen is not known.

Findings of the study overall: Among TCR sequences, most were rare, though some public TCRs appeared in many donors. TCR beta chains numbering more than 150 were designated cytomegalovirus-associated. The classifier reportedly diagnosed cytomegalovirus status with high specificity and sensitivity.

The TCR was taken from a woman in her late teens or twenties in good health and CMV-seronegative. The J gene is TRBJ2-7, the V gene TRBV9; possibly TRBD2 for D (5 bases). The sequenced sample was PBMCs. In DNA, the CDR3 is TGTGCCAGCAGCGTAGATCTCTCGGGCGGCAGGAGGTCCGAGCAGTACTTC. Amino acid sequence: CASSVDLSGGRRSEQYF.